This T cell receptor (beta chain) was sequenced for a study of shared clonotypes between healthy human individuals. Across the study: Aged between 18 and 49, the donors were a couple of women and three men. Study-level points and caveats: The researchers took only blood, and tissue repertoires probably look different. Owing to a small donor count, the genetic and exposure-history diversity represented was limited.

Per the study methods: Filtering differed since immunoSEQ provided only junctions, with no quality scores. TCRdb keeps only in-frame clones here, not all; method: immunoSEQ multiplex PCR. V and J calls and clone size are as listed in that table; D and trimming were resolved from the DNA. In the table there are more than 400,000 clones, roughly 80% of which are singletons. As concerns this clone: Its antigen remains unknown.

In germline, CDR1 is MNHNS, CDR2 SASEGT. The CDR3 is made up of 15 amino acids. The V gene lost 2 bases and the J gene lost 5 bases, with 13 bases spanning the gap. The sequenced sample was PBMCs. The sequence was obtained from a woman in her thirties or forties in good health. Some clones in this sample may be carry-over from other donors' samples. V is TRBV6-1 and J is TRBJ2-4; possibly TRBD2 for D (5 bases). The CDR3 DNA reads as TGTGCCAGCAGTGAAATAGGAGCGAGGGAAAACATTCAGTACTTC. It translates to CASSEIGARENIQYF.